This TCR beta chain was found in a study of blood T cell repertoires in COVID-19. With V trimmed by 1 base and J by 7 bases, 6 bases remained unmatched. The CDR3 totals 14 residues. The germline V gene has CDR1 LGHDT and CDR2 YNNKEL (reference sequence). Measured with immunoSEQ multiplex PCR; TCRdb has only the in-frame clones, and not every one. The table shows 150,000 to 200,000 clones, with about four fifths occurring only once. The J gene is TRBJ1-2, the V gene TRBV3-1 (or the pseudogene TRBV3-2); 7 nucleotides match TRBD1. The source material was peripheral blood. The sequence was obtained from a man aged 55 to 70 with active or convalescent COVID-19. As DNA, the CDR3 is TGTGCCAGCAGCCAAGGAGAGGGGGCAAGTGGCTACACCTTC. Translated, it gives CASSQGEGASGYTF.